This T cell receptor beta chain was captured in a study of PD-L1 blockade in urothelial cancer. Study details: Timepoints chosen for blood analysis were 3 weeks (second dose) and 6 weeks after treatment start.

Assay: immunoSEQ multiplex PCR; the TCRdb copy retains only in-frame clones and omits some. The table lists approximately 71,000 clones, 84% of them singletons. Time point in this sample: pretreatment peripheral blood. Locally advanced or metastatic urothelial carcinoma affected the patients. This specimen consisted of PBMCs, obtained around atezolizumab (anti-PD-L1) treatment. The receptor was isolated from a woman between 65 and 79 years old with urothelial cancer.

This CDR3 is CASSPFEGRAEAFF. CDR3 nucleotide sequence: TGTGCCAGCTCCCCGTTCGAGGGTCGTGCTGAAGCTTTCTTT. The V and J genes are TRBV18 and TRBJ1-1; D is undetermined. Germline V CDR1 and CDR2: KGHSH, LQKENI. This CDR3 has 14 residues. With 6 bases removed from V and 6 bases from J, the gap between germline ends came to 17 bases.